One and the same sample provided the 27 T cell receptor beta chains below, sequenced in a study of cytomegalovirus exposure and HLA in healthy donors listed by TCRdb under 2017. Libraries were constructed by the immunoSEQ multiplex PCR assay. The multiplex PCR relied on a mix of 60 forward primers for TCR Vbeta segments and 13 reverse primers for TCR Jbeta segments. TCRdb took over this immuneACCESS table, retaining in-frame rearrangements with V and J assigned. Such tables are incomplete; in checked studies, under half of the missing clones stem from an unresolved V gene, and the remainder is unexplained. This sample holds 100,000 to 150,000 clones; roughly 74% were observed only once. The ten largest clones add up to approximately 6.4% of the sample. Specimen: PBMCs. The receptors were sampled from a woman aged 45-60 years in good health and CMV-seropositive.

The V and J genes are TRBV5-1 and TRBJ2-1; TRBD2 agrees at 10 bases. Trimming at V came to 4 bases and at J to 0 bases, leaving 7 bases not matched to a gene. Germline lookup yields CDR1 SGHRS and CDR2 YFSETQ. The CDR3 covers 17 residues. CDR3 coding DNA: TGCGCCAGCAGCATTAGCGGGGGGACCTTCTCCTACAATGAGCAGTTCTTC. Encoded protein: CASSISGGTFSYNEQFF.

The V and J genes are TRBV5-4 and TRBJ1-2; 10 nucleotides align to TRBD1. The ends lost 4 bases at V and 4 bases at J; junction bases unmatched: 22. This CDR3 contains 20 residues. Per germline, CDR1 SGHNT and CDR2 YYREEE (reference sequence). DNA of the CDR3: TGTGCCAGCAGCCAGGGCGGGACCACCGGGACAGGGGTTATTATCTATGGCTACACCTTC. It is translated as CASSQGGTTGTGVIIYGYTF. Supplemented by reference TRBV5-4 and TRBJ1-2, the full variable domain reads ETGVTQSPTHLIKTRGQQVTLRCSSQSGHNTVSWYQQALGQGPQFIFQYYREEENGRGNFPPRFSGLQFPNYSSELNVNALELDDSALYLCASSQGGTTGTGVIIYGYTFGSGTRLTVV.

V and J are TRBV4-1 and TRBJ2-3; TRBD2 matches at 15 bases. Trimming removed 3 bases from V and 1 base from J; junction bases left unmatched: 11. The CDR3 covers 20 residues. CDR1 is MGHRA and CDR2 is YSYEKL in the germline V gene. In DNA, the CDR3 is TGCGCCAGCAGCCACACAATAGGGACTAGCGGGGGGCCCGGCACAGATACGCAGTATTTT. This translates into CASSHTIGTSGGPGTDTQYF.

V and J are TRBV5-6 and TRBJ2-5, with D perhaps matching TRBD2 (6 bases). CDR3 size: 14 residues. V was trimmed by 2 bases and J by 1 base, leaving 9 bases between them. The germline CDR1 and CDR2 sequences are SGHDT and YYEEEE. For the CDR3, the DNA is TGTGCCAGCAGCTTCCGACTAGTCCAAGAGACCCAGTACTTC. This translates into CASSFRLVQETQYF. Using reference TRBV5-6 and TRBJ2-5 for the parts outside the CDR3, the full variable domain is DAGVTQSPTHLIKTRGQQVTLRCSPKSGHDTVSWYQQALGQGPQFIFQYYEEEERQRGNFPDRFSGHQFPNYSSELNVNALLLGDSALYLCASSFRLVQETQYFGPGTRLLVL.

The J gene is TRBJ1-1, the V gene TRBV7-2; the D gene is possibly TRBD1 (5 bases). V lost 0 bases to trimming and J lost 7 bases, with 12 bases between them. CDR3 length equals 14 residues. The germline V gene has CDR1 SGHTA and CDR2 FQGNSA. CDR3: CASSLAGANCEAFF. For the CDR3, the DNA is TGTGCCAGCAGCTTAGCAGGGGCGAATTGTGAAGCTTTCTTT. Complete variable domain (other parts from reference TRBV7-2 and TRBJ1-1): GAGVSQSPSNKVTEKGKDVELRCDPISGHTALYWYRQSLGQGLEFLIYFQGNSAPDKSGLPSDRFSAERTGGSVSTLTIQRTQQEDSAVYLCASSLAGANCEAFFGQGTRLTVV.

The chain couples TRBV29-1 to TRBJ2-2; 7 positions agree with TRBD1. The CDR3 contains 16 residues. CDR1 is SQVTM and CDR2 is ANQGSEA in the germline V gene. Losses at the gene ends were 3 bases for V and 4 bases for J; bases not matched to a gene: 11. The CDR3: CSVDSLEGAGTGELFF. CDR3 in DNA: TGCAGCGTTGATTCCTTAGAGGGGGCAGGCACCGGGGAGCTGTTTTTT.

This clone appeared a few times. The rearrangement uses TRBV7-9 and TRBJ2-1; tentatively, D is TRBD1 (6 bases). The germline V gene has CDR1 SEHNR and CDR2 FQNEAQ (reference sequence). V dropped 5 bases and J dropped 5 bases, with 7 bases sitting between them. This CDR3 is built from 12 residues. This CDR3 reads CASSRTDNEQFF. The DNA of the CDR3 is TGTGCCAGCAGCCGGACAGACAATGAGCAGTTCTTC.

This clone was counted only a few times. Other DNA sequences in the same sample also yield this CDR3. The V call is TRBV7-9, the J call TRBJ2-5; D is ambiguous. The CDR3 loop spans 13 amino acids. Germline assignment: CDR1 SEHNR and CDR2 FQNEAQ (reference sequence). The V and J ends lost 1 base and 1 base respectively, with 4 bases between them. The CDR3 DNA is TGTGCCAGCAGCTTAGGGCTCCAAGAGACCCAGTACTTC. This codes for CASSLGLQETQYF.

The V and J genes are TRBV7-2 and TRBJ1-1, with 9 bases identical to TRBD1. This CDR3 comprises 13 residues. With 6 bases clipped from V and 5 bases from J, the junction kept 4 bases outside the gene matches. CDR1 and CDR2 from the germline V gene are SGHTA and FQGNSA. CDR3 nucleotide sequence: TGTGCCAGCAGAACACAGGGGGCGACTGAAGCTTTCTTT. It specifies CASRTQGATEAFF.

To note about this clone: At one end, the junction sequence differs from germline, possibly due to a read error. This chain connects TRBV30 to TRBJ1-1, with D uncertain. The CDR3 contains 11 residues. Germline loops: CDR1 GTSNPN, CDR2 SVGIG (reference sequence). The CDR3 sequence: CACVRNIEAFF. CDR3 nucleotides: TGTGCCTGCGTCAGGAACATTGAAGCTTTCTTT.

The CDR3 sequence is CASSVGQQETQYF. CDR3 nucleotides: TGTGCCAGCAGTGTAGGACAGCAAGAGACCCAGTACTTC. The chain uses TRBV27 and TRBJ2-5, with D perhaps TRBD1 (6 bases). The CDR3 extends over 13 amino acids. The ends were cut back, 5 bases at V and 2 bases at J, with 9 bases in the middle. Germline V gene data show CDR1 as MNHEY and CDR2 as SMNVEV (reference sequence).

In its sample, this clone was seen once. The chain recombines TRBV6-5 with TRBJ1-2; tentatively, D is TRBD1 (5 bases). The V end lost 1 base, the J end lost 7 bases, and 13 bases lay between the germline ends. CDR1 is MNHEY, CDR2 SVGAGI, per germline. The CDR3 spans 14 residues. CDR3 amino acids: CASSYLQATGGYTF. The DNA for the CDR3 is TGTGCCAGCAGTTACTTACAGGCTACGGGTGGCTACACCTTC.

V and J are TRBV30 and TRBJ2-1; D unresolved. This CDR3 spans 12 amino acids. Trimming stripped 2 bases from V and 8 bases from J, with 10 bases between. CDR1 and CDR2 from the germline V gene are GTSNPN and SVGIG (reference sequence). Here the CDR3 DNA reads TGTGCCTGGAGTTCGCCCCGAGATGAGCAGTTCTTC. Translated: CAWSSPRDEQFF.

The V gene is TRBV2, the J gene TRBJ2-7; 8 nucleotides align to TRBD1. The CDR3 is 15 residues long. The V and J ends lost 6 bases and 6 bases, in that order; junction bases with no gene match: 13. CDR1 and CDR2 from the germline V gene are SNHLY and FYNNEI. Here the CDR3 DNA reads TGTGCCAGCAGGTCAATTGTGACAGGGGCTCCCGAGCAGTACTTC. This sequence encodes CASRSIVTGAPEQYF.

V is TRBV5-1 and J is TRBJ1-2; no clear D. Trimming shortened V by 1 base and J by 3 bases, and 13 bases separated the two germline ends. CDR3 size: 15 residues. The germline V gene has CDR1 SGHRS and CDR2 YFSETQ. CDR3 nucleotides: TGCGCCAGCAGCTTGTCGCCCCCGGAGGACTATGGCTACACCTTC. It is translated as CASSLSPPEDYGYTF.

This clone came up once. The gene calls are TRBV29-1 and TRBJ1-2, with D perhaps TRBD1 (6 bases). The CDR3 consists of 11 residues. CDR1 SQVTM and CDR2 ANQGSEA come from the germline V gene. V dropped 3 bases and J dropped 8 bases, with 10 bases sitting between them. The DNA for the CDR3 is TGCAGCGTTGAGACAGGAGAGGGCTACACCTTC. Translating it yields CSVETGEGYTF.

The genes are TRBV11-3 and TRBJ1-2, with TRBD1 identical over 9 bases. The germline gives CDR1 SGHNT, CDR2 YENEEA. V was pared by 4 bases and J by 2 bases, with 5 bases of the junction left unmatched. This CDR3 has 15 residues. The DNA for the CDR3 is TGTGCCAGCAGCTCACCCGGACAGGGGAACTATGGCTACACCTTC. Amino acid sequence: CASSSPGQGNYGYTF.

Details on this clone: Other DNA sequences in the sample encode the same CDR3. The V and J genes are TRBV7-2 and TRBJ1-2, with TRBD1 matching 7 bases. The CDR3 is made up of 14 amino acids. The J segment lost 8 bases and the V segment lost 3 bases, leaving 9 bases of the junction unmatched. CDR1 and CDR2 from the germline V gene are SGHTA and FQGNSA. The CDR3 loop is CASSFQGGPYGYTF. The CDR3 DNA reads TGTGCCAGCAGCTTCCAGGGGGGACCCTACGGCTACACCTTC.

The chain recombines TRBV13 with TRBJ2-2; TRBD2 matches at 13 bases. From germline, CDR1 is PRHDT and CDR2 FYEKMQ (reference sequence). The CDR3 runs 18 residues. Trimming at V came to 5 bases and at J to 2 bases, leaving 8 bases not matched to a gene. The CDR3 DNA sequence: TGTGCCAGCAGCCCCAGGGGACTAGCGGGGACAAACACCGGGGAGCTGTTTTTT. It is translated as CASSPRGLAGTNTGELFF.

J is TRBJ1-1 and V is TRBV2; weak D call: TRBD1 (6 bases). The germline V and J ends were trimmed by 6 bases and 1 base, with 15 bases remaining between them. This CDR3 comprises 15 residues. From germline, CDR1 is SNHLY and CDR2 FYNNEI. The chain's CDR3 is CASSRPTGKNTEAFF. The CDR3, as DNA: TGTGCCAGCAGCCGCCCTACAGGGAAGAACACTGAAGCTTTCTTT. The full variable domain, completed using reference TRBV2 and TRBJ1-1, is EPEVTQTPSHQVTQMGQEVILRCVPISNHLYFYWYRQILGQKVEFLVSFYNNEISEKSEIFDDQFSVERPDGSNFTLKIRSTKLEDSAMYFCASSRPTGKNTEAFFGQGTRLTVV.

This clone occurred a few times. The genes are TRBV2 and TRBJ1-5; D is uncertain. The CDR3 is made up of 15 amino acids. Trimming pared 1 base from V and 1 base from J, leaving 8 bases between. Germline V gene sequence: CDR1 SNHLY, CDR2 FYNNEI. The CDR3 region has the DNA TGTGCCAGCAGTGAAGGGTGGCGGAGCAATCAGCCCCAGCATTTT. This gives the protein CASSEGWRSNQPQHF.

This clone was recorded only once. The rearrangement links TRBV18 to TRBJ1-4; possible D gene TRBD1, 5 bases. From germline, CDR1 is KGHSH and CDR2 LQKENI. This CDR3 contains 15 residues. The germline V and J ends were trimmed by 1 base and 3 bases, with 9 bases remaining between them. Here the CDR3 DNA reads TGTGCCAGCTCACCACGGGGGGTTGCTAATGAAAAACTGTTTTTT. Its protein is CASSPRGVANEKLFF.

V usage is TRBV6-1 and J usage is TRBJ2-1; the match to TRBD1 covers 10 bases. Germline loops: CDR1 MNHNS, CDR2 SASEGT. Trimming at V came to 6 bases and at J to 15 bases, leaving 11 bases not matched to a gene. CDR3 length: 13 amino acids. The CDR3 loop reads CASSATGDRGLFF. CDR3 in DNA: TGTGCCAGCAGCGCAACCGGGGACAGGGGTCTGTTCTTC.

This sequence joins TRBV11-2 and TRBJ2-1; maybe TRBD1 (5 bases). The CDR3 has 16 amino acids. V was pared by 4 bases and J by 4 bases, with 17 bases between. Looked up from germline, CDR1 is SGHAT and CDR2 is FQNNGV. In DNA, the CDR3 is TGTGCCAGCAGCTCAACAAGGCAGGGCCTATACAATGAGCAGTTCTTC. Translation gives CASSSTRQGLYNEQFF.

This clone has more than one count but fewer than ten. This sequence joins TRBV5-4 and TRBJ1-1; no clear D gene. This CDR3 region has 14 residues. V was pared by 4 bases and J by 0 bases, with 10 bases between. CDR1 is SGHNT, CDR2 YYREEE, per germline (reference sequence). The CDR3 sequence is CASSNRVLNTEAFF. In DNA, the CDR3 is TGTGCCAGCAGCAACAGAGTTTTGAACACTGAAGCTTTCTTT.

V is TRBV27 and J is TRBJ1-5, with D perhaps matching TRBD1 (5 bases). Trimming removed 0 bases from V and 5 bases from J, with 14 bases in between. Germline values: CDR1 MNHEY, CDR2 SMNVEV (reference sequence). The CDR3 has 16 amino acids. The CDR3 loop is CASSLSIRGGDQPQHF. The CDR3 DNA is TGTGCCAGCAGTTTATCGATTAGGGGAGGAGATCAGCCCCAGCATTTT.

V usage is TRBV27 and J usage is TRBJ1-5; tentative D call: TRBD1 (6 bases). V lost 7 bases to trimming and J lost 1 base, with 11 bases between them. The CDR3 sequence is 14 residues long. CDR1 MNHEY and CDR2 SMNVEV come from the germline V gene (reference sequence). The CDR3 sequence: CASNPQGSNQPQHF. CDR3 DNA sequence: TGTGCCAGCAATCCACAGGGCAGCAATCAGCCCCAGCATTTT.